What follows are 27 T cell receptor beta chains derived from one specimen sequenced in a study of shared clonotypes between healthy human individuals. Produced via immunoSEQ multiplex PCR; TCRdb's table is partial and in-frame only. This table has over a million clones, around 97% appearing once. Specimen: naive CD4+ T cells sorted from blood. Subset specified: CD45RA+ positively selected. These receptors came from a man under 40 in good health.

The rearrangement uses TRBV7-6 and TRBJ2-7, with 11 positions matching TRBD2. The CDR3 consists of 15 residues. Losses at the gene ends were 3 bases for V and 3 bases for J; bases not matched to a gene: 4. Germline CDR1 reads SGHVS; CDR2 reads FNYEAQ. Here the CDR3 DNA reads TGTGCCAGCAGCTTTGGGACTAGCGGCGACTACGAGCAGTACTTC. It encodes CASSFGTSGDYEQYF.

The chain recombines TRBV6-5 with TRBJ2-3; tentative D call: TRBD2 (5 bases). V gave up 6 bases and J gave up 2 bases, with 15 bases separating them. CDR3 length equals 15 residues. CDR1 MNHEY and CDR2 SVGAGI come from the germline V gene. The CDR3 sequence is CASSQALASTDTQYF. CDR3 coding DNA: TGTGCCAGCAGCCAGGCCCTAGCTTCCACAGATACGCAGTATTTT.

This chain joins TRBV29-1 and TRBJ2-1, with 14 bases aligning to TRBD2. V shed 7 bases, J shed 15 bases, and the junction held 5 bases outside the gene matches. Germline lookup yields CDR1 SQVTM and CDR2 ANQGSEA. The CDR3 totals 11 residues. CDR3 sequence reads: CSGGLAGVWFF. The CDR3 DNA follows: TGCAGCGGGGGACTAGCGGGAGTCTGGTTCTTC.

The chain's CDR3 is CASSVGPGQGNEQYF. For the CDR3, the DNA is TGTGCCAGCAGCGTAGGTCCGGGACAGGGAAACGAGCAGTACTTC. V usage is TRBV9 and J usage is TRBJ2-7, with 9 bases lining up with TRBD1. The trim removed 0 bases at V and 5 bases at J, leaving 6 bases unmatched. The CDR3 consists of 15 residues. CDR1 is SGDLS and CDR2 is YYNGEE in the germline V gene.

The count of this clone is one. The chain combines TRBV15 with TRBJ2-1, with 7 bases matching TRBD2. V was pared by 1 base and J by 0 bases, with 6 bases of the junction left unmatched. Looked up from germline, CDR1 is LNHNV and CDR2 is YYDKDF (reference sequence). This CDR3 is 17 amino acids long. As DNA, the CDR3 is TGTGCCACCAGCAGAGTTGGGCGGGGGAGCTCCTACAATGAGCAGTTCTTC. This gives the protein CATSRVGRGSSYNEQFF.

The V and J genes are TRBV29-1 and TRBJ2-6; 9 positions match TRBD1. The CDR3 spans 15 residues. J was trimmed by 2 bases and V by 6 bases; bases with no gene match: 5. Germline loops: CDR1 SQVTM, CDR2 ANQGSEA. The CDR3 coding sequence is TGCAGCGTGCTGAGACAGGGGGCTGGGGCCAACGTCCTGACTTTC. This sequence encodes CSVLRQGAGANVLTF.

The V and J genes are TRBV5-8 and TRBJ2-7, with TRBD1 matching 9 bases. Germline values: CDR1 SGHTS, CDR2 YDEGEE. The CDR3 loop spans 16 amino acids. Trimming at V came to 5 bases and at J to 1 base, leaving 10 bases not matched to a gene. The CDR3 is CASRPGPGQGSYEQYF. The CDR3 DNA reads as TGTGCCAGCAGGCCCGGACCGGGACAGGGTTCCTACGAGCAGTACTTC.

V gene TRBV27 combines with J gene TRBJ2-5; no reliable D call. From germline, CDR1 is MNHEY and CDR2 SMNVEV (reference sequence). This CDR3 region has 11 residues. V was shortened by 7 bases and J by 2 bases, with 5 bases between the two germline ends. The CDR3 DNA follows: TGTGCCAGCACCGTTCAAGAGACCCAGTACTTC. Translated: CASTVQETQYF.

The chain employs TRBV19 and TRBJ1-5; D gene ambiguous. V was pared by 3 bases and J by 0 bases, with 12 bases between. This CDR3 is 16 amino acids long. Germline CDR1 and CDR2: LNHDA and SQIVND (reference sequence). This chain's CDR3 is CASSIRGDYSNQPQHF. Written as DNA, the CDR3 is TGTGCCAGTAGTATCCGTGGAGACTATAGCAATCAGCCCCAGCATTTT.

The V call is TRBV2, the J call TRBJ1-5, with D unclear. The germline V gene has CDR1 SNHLY and CDR2 FYNNEI. The V end was cut by 9 bases, the J end by 2 bases, with 20 bases between. The CDR3 runs 16 residues. The CDR3 spells CASLKDGHLGNQPQHF. The DNA for the CDR3 is TGTGCCAGTCTAAAGGACGGTCACCTTGGCAATCAGCCCCAGCATTTT.

The chain employs TRBV18 and TRBJ1-3; a possible D gene is TRBD1 (6 bases). Germline V gene sequence: CDR1 KGHSH, CDR2 LQKENI. Between the trimmed V and J ends, which lost 0 bases and 10 bases, there was a span of 28 bases. The CDR3 spans 19 residues. The CDR3 here is CASSPPGGSRGHPRGTIYF. In DNA, the CDR3 is TGTGCCAGCTCACCACCCGGCGGTTCCAGGGGCCATCCTCGGGGGACCATATATTTT.

This clone was seen a handful of times. The V call is TRBV10-3, the J call TRBJ2-2; D unresolved. The germline V gene encodes CDR1 ENHRY and CDR2 SYGVKD. This CDR3 region has 14 residues. Trimming removed 1 base at V and 4 bases at J, with 7 bases between. CDR3 DNA sequence: TGTGCCATCAGTGAGTATGCGAGCACCGGGGAGCTGTTTTTT. Translated: CAISEYASTGELFF.

The chain recombines TRBV29-1 with TRBJ1-2; D not resolved. The V end lost 6 bases, the J end lost 4 bases, and 15 bases lay between the germline ends. The V gene's germline CDR1 is SQVTM and CDR2 ANQGSEA. The CDR3 is 13 residues long. In DNA form, the CDR3 reads TGCAGCGTCCTAACAGTGGTGGGCTATGGCTACACCTTC. Encoded protein: CSVLTVVGYGYTF. The full variable domain, with the rest looked up from reference TRBV29-1 and TRBJ1-2, is SAVISQKPSRDICQRGTSLTIQCQVDSQVTMMFWYRQQPGQSLTLIATANQGSEATYESGFVIDKFPISRPNLTFSTLTVSNMSPEDSSIYLCSVLTVVGYGYTFGSGTRLTVV.

Only one count was recorded for this clone. This CDR3 reads CASSQNPGTSGNEQFF. The CDR3 nucleotides read TGCGCCAGCAGCCAAAATCCGGGGACTAGCGGCAATGAGCAGTTCTTC. This chain joins TRBV4-3 and TRBJ2-1; 11 nucleotides align to TRBD2. CDR1 is LGHNA and CDR2 is YSLEER in the germline V gene. This CDR3 is built from 16 residues. V lost 2 bases to trimming and J lost 6 bases; unmatched junction nucleotides: 6.

Note on this clone: One junction end disagrees with the germline gene, perhaps due to a read error. This rearrangement joins TRBV14 to TRBJ1-2; 7 bases line up with TRBD1. Germline V gives CDR1 SGHDN, CDR2 FVKESK. The CDR3 runs to 14 residues. CDR3: CASSQESGGGGRFF. The CDR3, as DNA: TGTGCCAGCAGCCAAGAAAGCGGAGGGGGCGGACGATTCTTC.

This sequence joins TRBV5-1 and TRBJ2-7; TRBD1 or TRBD2 may be the D gene (5 bases each). The CDR3 length is 14 residues. The germline gives CDR1 SGHRS, CDR2 YFSETQ. Between the trimmed V and J ends, which lost 4 bases and 6 bases, there was a span of 17 bases. The CDR3 region has the DNA TGCGCCAGCAGCGGGGTTGGGGCAGGGACCGAGCAGTACTTC. This translates into CASSGVGAGTEQYF.

This chain connects TRBV7-8 to TRBJ2-3; TRBD2 matches 16 bases. Germline V gene data show CDR1 as SGHVS and CDR2 as FQNEAQ. The CDR3 totals 16 residues. V shed 5 bases and J 4 bases; nucleotides not matched to a gene: 3. The CDR3 loop reads CASSRGLAGGPDTQYF. The CDR3, as DNA: TGTGCCAGCAGCAGGGGACTAGCGGGAGGGCCAGATACGCAGTATTTT.

The V and J genes are TRBV18 and TRBJ2-6; D is uncertain. Trimming took off 3 bases at V and 2 bases at J, with 14 bases between the two ends. Per germline, CDR1 KGHSH and CDR2 LQKENI. This CDR3 has 17 residues. CDR3 coding DNA: TGTGCCAGCTCACCGCGACGGAACGCACCTGGGGCCAACGTCCTGACTTTC. This codes for CASSPRRNAPGANVLTF.

The chain has TRBV4-3 and TRBJ2-5, with 16 bases identical to TRBD2. This CDR3 has 21 residues. With 1 base clipped from V and 4 bases from J, the junction kept 15 bases outside the gene matches. Germline V CDR1 and CDR2: LGHNA, YSLEER. CDR3 nucleotides: TGCGCCAGCAGCCAAGTCCGTTCCGGGACTAGCGGGAGGGCCATACCAGAGACCCAGTACTTC. Amino acid sequence: CASSQVRSGTSGRAIPETQYF.

The rearrangement uses TRBV2 and TRBJ2-1; D is uncertain. The length of the CDR3 is 11 residues. Germline CDR1 reads SNHLY; CDR2 reads FYNNEI. Trimming removed 6 bases from V and 6 bases from J, with 6 bases in between. The CDR3 spells CASRPSNEQFF. The DNA of the CDR3 is TGTGCCAGCAGACCAAGCAATGAGCAGTTCTTC.

Worth noting for this clone: Other DNA sequences of this sample code for an identical CDR3. This chain links TRBV6-5 with TRBJ2-7; TRBD1 agrees at 8 bases. Germline V CDR1 and CDR2: MNHEY, SVGAGI. This CDR3 region has 15 residues. With 6 bases clipped from V and 3 bases from J, the junction kept 10 bases outside the gene matches. The CDR3 region has the DNA TGTGCCAGCAGCCGGACCGGGACAGGAGGCTACGAGCAGTACTTC. This encodes CASSRTGTGGYEQYF.

The chain recombines TRBV5-4 with TRBJ2-5, with D perhaps TRBD2 (5 bases). Trimming took off 5 bases at V and 1 base at J, with 15 bases between the two ends. Looked up from germline, CDR1 is SGHNT and CDR2 is YYREEE (reference sequence). This CDR3 comprises 15 residues. CDR3 nucleotides: TGTGCCAGCAGACCGGACTCCACTCCCCAAGAGACCCAGTACTTC. Amino acids: CASRPDSTPQETQYF.

This chain links TRBV5-1 with TRBJ2-3, with TRBD2 matching 9 bases. Germline V gene sequence: CDR1 SGHRS, CDR2 YFSETQ. The CDR3 length is 19 residues. J lost 5 bases, V lost 7 bases, and 23 bases had no gene match. The CDR3 loop reads CASGGGAGTFTPAVDTQYF. In DNA form, the CDR3 reads TGCGCCAGCGGCGGGGGGGCAGGGACGTTCACACCTGCGGTAGATACGCAGTATTTT.

This clone has a handful of counts. The chain joins TRBV10-3 to TRBJ1-1; 9 bases fit TRBD1. The CDR3 loop spans 14 amino acids. CDR1 and CDR2 from the germline V gene are ENHRY and SYGVKD. Unmatched junction bases numbered 1, after V lost 4 bases and J lost 1 base. This CDR3 reads CAISAGQGNTEAFF. The CDR3 DNA reads TGTGCCATCAGTGCGGGACAGGGGAACACTGAAGCTTTCTTT.

The chain is built from TRBV11-3 and TRBJ2-2; 9 bases agree with TRBD2. J lost 4 bases, V lost 4 bases, and 4 bases had no gene match. The germline gives CDR1 SGHNT, CDR2 YENEEA. This CDR3 has 15 residues. As DNA, the CDR3 is TGTGCCAGCAGCTGGGGACTAGCCCTCACCGGGGAGCTGTTTTTT. It encodes CASSWGLALTGELFF.

This rearrangement joins TRBV6-1 to TRBJ2-2, with 7 bases that match TRBD1. Unmatched junction bases numbered 4, after V lost 3 bases and J lost 0 bases. Germline V gives CDR1 MNHNS, CDR2 SASEGT. The CDR3 runs 16 residues. The CDR3: CASSDLGQANTGELFF. The DNA for the CDR3 is TGTGCCAGCAGTGACCTAGGACAGGCGAACACCGGGGAGCTGTTTTTT.

This clone appeared once. J is TRBJ1-1 and V is TRBV1. TRBV1 is designated a pseudogene. The CDR3 extends over 16 amino acids. CDR3 DNA: TGCACCAGCAGCCAAGATATAGTCCCCGTGAACACTGAAGCTTTCTTT. This encodes CTSSQDIVPVNTEAFF.